The entry below gives a single TCR beta chain sequence along with its context. What it binds is not known. Documented treatment: roughly nine-day PBMC culture with coronavirus spike peptide pools or control peptides (ViraFEST assay). After expanding antigen-specific T cells with peptide pools, ViraFEST sequenced their TCRs. This entry is derived from a study of vaccination and CD4 T cells after COVID-19. About the study: It was a median around 92 days after diagnosis, with a range of 35 to 161, that post-COVID samples were drawn.

The study, taken as a whole, reports: Median SARS-CoV-2-reactive clonotype numbers rose nonsignificantly, about 21 to 38.

An Oncomine TCR Beta short-read assay was used to sequence the DNA from cultured CD4+ T cells. TCRdb redid the calling of the PCR reads with MiXCR, one entry per CDR3 protein. The data show roughly 9,300 distinct CDR3 sequences, around 60% seen once. The length of the CDR3 is 15 residues. Germline-derived CDR1 and CDR2 are DFQATT and SNEGSKA (reference sequence). Trimming removed 3 bases from V and 0 bases from J, with 9 bases in between. The material sequenced was CD4+ T cells from blood, cultured in vitro. This receptor was identified in a human donor who had recovered from COVID-19. The chain uses TRBV20-1 and TRBJ2-6; D ambiguous. CDR3 amino acids: CSASNQDSGANVLTF. CDR3 nucleotide sequence: TGCAGTGCTAGTAACCAGGACTCTGGGGCCAACGTCCTGACTTTC.